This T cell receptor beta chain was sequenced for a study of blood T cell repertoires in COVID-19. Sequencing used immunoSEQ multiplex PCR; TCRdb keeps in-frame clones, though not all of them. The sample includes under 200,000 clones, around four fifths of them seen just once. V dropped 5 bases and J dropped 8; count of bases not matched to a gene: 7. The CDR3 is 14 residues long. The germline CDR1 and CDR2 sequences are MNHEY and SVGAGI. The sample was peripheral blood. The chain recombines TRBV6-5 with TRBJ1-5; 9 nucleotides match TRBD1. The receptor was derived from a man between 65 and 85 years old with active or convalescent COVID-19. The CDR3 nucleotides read TGTGCCAGCAGTCCCGGGACAGGGACAGAGCCCCAGCATTTT. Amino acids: CASSPGTGTEPQHF.